This section outlines one T cell receptor beta chain sequence together with its context. This record belongs to a study of long-term antiretroviral therapy in people with HIV. Every donor contributed at least one pre-ART and at least two post-ART PBMC samples. Everyone in the study who had HIV was treated in the United States. Germline CDR1 MNHNY, CDR2 SVGAGI (reference sequence). Trimming shortened V by 1 base and J by 0 bases, and 7 bases separated the two germline ends. This CDR3 is built from 15 residues. Samples were assayed with immunoSEQ v3.0 at survey level. Clones were read by immunoSEQ multiplex PCR, and TCRdb kept only the in-frame ones, dropping some. The data hold roughly 17,000 clones, with more than 75% observed a single time.

The chain joins TRBV6-6 to TRBJ1-5; D ambiguous. The input for sequencing was unsorted PBMCs, taken 0.5 years after starting antiretroviral therapy. The sequence derives from a woman aged 40 to 55 with HIV. CDR3 in DNA: TGTGCCAGCAGTTACTTCTTCACTAGCAATCAGCCCCAGCATTTT. It is translated as CASSYFFTSNQPQHF.